Below are 14 T cell receptor beta chains sequenced from a single sample in a study of blood T cell repertoires in COVID-19. Using immunoSEQ multiplex PCR, the repertoire was profiled, and TCRdb retains in-frame clones only, with some absent. The table lists more than 300,000 clones, more than 70% of them singletons. Sample: peripheral blood. The receptor set was obtained from a woman younger than 45 with COVID-19, enrolled during active disease.

The chain combines TRBV6-4 with TRBJ2-2; 8 bases line up with TRBD1. Trimming took 4 bases from V and 3 from J; bases not matched to a gene: 4. CDR3 length: 15 amino acids. Germline V gene data show CDR1 as MRHNA and CDR2 as SNTAGT. CDR3 protein: CASSVGQGDTGELFF. The CDR3, as DNA: TGTGCCAGCAGTGTTGGACAGGGTGACACCGGGGAGCTGTTTTTT.

The chain links TRBV7-2 to TRBJ2-1; 9 bases match TRBD2. CDR3 length: 16 residues. V was clipped by 5 bases and J by 9 bases; unmatched bases: 14. CDR1 and CDR2 (germline): SGHTA, FQGNSA. CDR3 nucleotide sequence: TGTGCCAGCAGCCCTAGGTTAGGCGGGGGGGCGATTGAGCAGTTCTTC. Its translation: CASSPRLGGGAIEQFF. The variable domain in full, completed from reference TRBV7-2 and TRBJ2-1, reads GAGVSQSPSNKVTEKGKDVELRCDPISGHTALYWYRQSLGQGLEFLIYFQGNSAPDKSGLPSDRFSAERTGGSVSTLTIQRTQQEDSAVYLCASSPRLGGGAIEQFFGPGTRLTVL.

The chain carries TRBV4-3 and TRBJ2-3; D perhaps matches TRBD1 (5 bases). Trimming took 1 base from V and 6 from J, leaving 11 bases between them. This CDR3 spans 14 amino acids. In germline, CDR1 is LGHNA, CDR2 YSLEER. CDR3 loop: CASSQGQGRDTQYF. The CDR3 DNA sequence: TGCGCCAGCAGCCAAGGGCAGGGTAGGGATACGCAGTATTTT.

V is TRBV27 and J is TRBJ1-5; D might be TRBD1 (5 bases). Germline V gene sequence: CDR1 MNHEY, CDR2 SMNVEV (reference sequence). V lost 3 bases, J lost 5 bases, and 11 bases lay in between. CDR3 size: 14 residues. The CDR3 loop reads CASSFQGDDQPQHF. The CDR3 DNA is TGTGCCAGCAGTTTTCAAGGGGATGATCAGCCCCAGCATTTT.

The CDR3 reads CASSEGVSAESSSLWNQLGNTIYF. The CDR3 DNA is TGTGCCAGCAGTGAAGGGGTCTCGGCGGAGTCTAGCTCTCTCTGGAATCAGCTCGGAAACACCATATATTTT. The rearrangement links TRBV6-1 to TRBJ1-3; no clear D. The germline V gene encodes CDR1 MNHNS and CDR2 SASEGT. Trimming pared 1 base from V and 4 bases from J, leaving 38 bases between. The CDR3 consists of 24 residues.

This clone was detected only a few times. The chain joins TRBV2 to TRBJ2-7; TRBD2 matches at 14 bases. The CDR3 consists of 12 residues. Germline lookup yields CDR1 SNHLY and CDR2 FYNNEI. Germline trimming cut 11 bases from V and 13 bases from J; bases unmatched to any gene: 10. The CDR3 nucleotides read TGTGCCGGATGGGGACTAGCGGGGGCCCCATACGTC. Translation: CAGWGLAGAPYV.

The chain combines TRBV11-2 with TRBJ1-4; no definite D call. This CDR3 region has 13 residues. The V end lost 0 bases, the J end lost 10 bases, and 9 bases lay between the germline ends. Germline V gene data show CDR1 as SGHAT and CDR2 as FQNNGV. CDR3 nucleotide sequence: TGTGCCAGCAGCTTAGATCGGGGTCGAAAACTGTTTTTT. Protein sequence: CASSLDRGRKLFF.

The chain links TRBV19 to TRBJ2-7; maybe TRBD2 (6 bases). This CDR3 has 14 amino acids. Between the trimmed V and J ends, which lost 3 bases and 2 bases, there was a span of 11 bases. CDR1 and CDR2 from the germline V gene are LNHDA and SQIVND (reference sequence). The CDR3 here is CASSIAGLAYEQYF. CDR3 coding DNA: TGTGCCAGTAGTATCGCGGGGCTAGCCTACGAGCAGTACTTC.

The V call is TRBV6-2 or TRBV6-3, the J call TRBJ1-6; D not certain. Germline assignment: CDR1 MNHEY and CDR2 SVGEGT. The CDR3 is 14 amino acids. V was pared by 6 bases and J by 11 bases, with 17 bases between. CDR3 in amino acids: CASSPLGTGAPLHF. CDR3 in DNA: TGTGCCAGCAGCCCATTAGGAACCGGGGCACCCCTCCACTTT.

This CDR3 reads CASSLARGMNTEAFF. The CDR3 coding sequence is TGTGCCAGCAGCTTAGCTCGGGGAATGAACACTGAAGCTTTCTTT. The rearrangement joins TRBV7-2 to TRBJ1-1; D remains ambiguous. Trimming removed 0 bases at V and 0 bases at J, with 8 bases between. This CDR3 has 15 amino acids. The germline gives CDR1 SGHTA, CDR2 FQGNSA.

V and J are TRBV7-2 and TRBJ2-1, with D possibly TRBD2 on 6 matching bases. The V gene's germline CDR1 is SGHTA and CDR2 FQGNSA. The CDR3 is 14 amino acids. V dropped 5 bases and J dropped 9 bases, with 17 bases sitting between them. The CDR3 sequence: CASSPGHAGIEQFF. The CDR3 bases are TGTGCCAGCAGCCCCGGCCATGCGGGGATTGAGCAGTTCTTC. The full variable domain, with the rest looked up from reference TRBV7-2 and TRBJ2-1, is GAGVSQSPSNKVTEKGKDVELRCDPISGHTALYWYRQSLGQGLEFLIYFQGNSAPDKSGLPSDRFSAERTGGSVSTLTIQRTQQEDSAVYLCASSPGHAGIEQFFGPGTRLTVL.

The chain is built from TRBV28 and TRBJ1-3, with D possibly TRBD1 on 5 matching bases. This CDR3 comprises 17 residues. Trimming shortened V by 7 bases and J by 0 bases, and 19 bases separated the two germline ends. Germline CDR1 is MDHEN and CDR2 is SYDVKM. CDR3 loop: CASTLIGDLFSGNTIYF. Here the CDR3 DNA reads TGTGCCAGCACCCTAATTGGGGACTTATTCTCTGGAAACACCATATATTTT.

The chain couples TRBV15 to TRBJ1-5; 8 bases are a match to TRBD1. Germline trimming cut 3 bases from V and 7 bases from J; bases unmatched to any gene: 8. This CDR3 has 15 residues. Looked up from germline, CDR1 is LNHNV and CDR2 is YYDKDF (reference sequence). CDR3 loop: CATSRTDRGDQPQHF. The CDR3 bases are TGTGCCACCAGCAGGACCGACAGGGGCGACCAGCCCCAGCATTTT.

This chain uses TRBV4-2 with TRBJ1-2; TRBD1 aligns across 7 bases. Germline values: CDR1 LGHNA, CDR2 YNFKEQ. The CDR3 loop spans 15 amino acids. J was trimmed by 6 bases and V by 4 bases; bases with no gene match: 11. The CDR3 DNA follows: TGTGCCAGCAGCCTTGGGACAGCGAGGAACAATGGCTACACCTTC. This gives the protein CASSLGTARNNGYTF.